This paragraph covers one T cell receptor beta chain sequence. Its antigen remains unknown. Data came from immunoSEQ multiplex PCR; TCRdb stores just in-frame clones and leaves some out. The data hold about 680,000 clones, with roughly 70% observed a single time. The data were obtained in a study of shared clonotypes between healthy human individuals. Study results and caveats: In the sorted subsets, rarefaction showed sequencing was incomplete despite large depth. Some clonotypes were shared by all four sorted-subset donors, while others were not shared. The non-shared ones had lower generation probabilities than the shared ones.

There were no recent acute infections or vaccinations among the donors, who were healthy HIV-negative adults. The donors, all of them Caucasian adults, lived in Nashville, Tennessee. V lost 6 bases, J lost 0 bases, and 16 bases lay in between. The CDR3 sequence is 16 residues long. Per the germline V gene, CDR1 is MNHNY and CDR2 is SVGAGI (reference sequence). The chain carries TRBV6-6 and TRBJ2-3; D remains unclear. The clonotype comes from a woman aged 25 to 39 in good health. Sequenced input: memory CD4+ T cells sorted from blood. As for subset: CD45RA-negative fraction. CDR3 nucleotide sequence: TGTGCCAGCAGCCTTCCCGGTGGATTTAGCACAGATACGCAGTATTTT. Translating it yields CASSLPGGFSTDTQYF.